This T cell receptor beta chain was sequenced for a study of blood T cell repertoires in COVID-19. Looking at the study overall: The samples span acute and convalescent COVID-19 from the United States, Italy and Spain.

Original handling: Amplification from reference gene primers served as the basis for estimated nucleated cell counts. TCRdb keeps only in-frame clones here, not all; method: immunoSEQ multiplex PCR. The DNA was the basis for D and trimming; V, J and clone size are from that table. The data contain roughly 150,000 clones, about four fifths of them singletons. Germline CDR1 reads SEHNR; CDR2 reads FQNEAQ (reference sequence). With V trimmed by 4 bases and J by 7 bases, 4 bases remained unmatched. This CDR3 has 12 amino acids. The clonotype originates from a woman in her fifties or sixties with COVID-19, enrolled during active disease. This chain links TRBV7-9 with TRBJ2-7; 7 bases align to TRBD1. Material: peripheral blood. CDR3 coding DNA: TGTGCCAGCAGCTCCCGGGACAGAGAGCAGTACTTC. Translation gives CASSSRDREQYF. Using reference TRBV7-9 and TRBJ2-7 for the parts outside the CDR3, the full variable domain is DTGVSQNPRHKITKRGQNVTFRCDPISEHNRLYWYRQTLGQGPEFLTYFQNEAQLEKSRLLSDRFSAERPKGSFSTLEIQRTEQGDSAMYLCASSSRDREQYFGPGTRLTVT.